This T cell receptor (beta chain) stems from a study of molecular identifiers for immune sequencing clone quantification. Study-wide points: A shared barcode on identical TCR molecules could lead to underestimated sizes for highly expanded clones. In a background of around 920,000 naive cells, spiked Jurkat TCR RNA from one cell was reportedly detectable.

The ends lost 6 bases at V and 9 bases at J; junction bases unmatched: 9. The length of the CDR3 is 13 residues. Looked up from germline, CDR1 is PRHDT and CDR2 is FYEKMQ (reference sequence). The authors gated naive CD8 T cells as CD8+CD4-CCR7+CD45RA+ for sorting. About this clonotype: The antigen is unknown.

TCRdb reprocessed the PCR reads with MiXCR, giving one entry per CDR3 protein. Among 60,000 to 65,000 distinct CDR3 sequences, around 20% were seen once, and the ten largest hold 1.4%. The sample comprised naive CD8+ T cells from blood, with Jurkat cell RNA spiked in. Subset here: FACS-sorted CD8+CD4-CCR7+CD45RA+ naive T cells. This TCR came from a human donor in good health. Some libraries in this study had Jurkat cell RNA spiked in. The V call is TRBV13, the J call TRBJ2-7; 9 nucleotides align to TRBD1. Written as DNA, the CDR3 is TGTGCCAGCAGTTACAACAGGGGGCCCGGGCAGTACTTC. Its protein product is CASSYNRGPGQYF.